The present entry profiles one T cell receptor beta chain with its context. This sample is drawn from a study of memory CD4+ T cells and cytomegalovirus serostatus. Single viable CD3+CD4+CD8-CD45RO+ cells were sorted as the memory CD4+ T cells. This table comes from immunoSEQ multiplex PCR, and its TCRdb copy is limited to in-frame clones, with some not included. This table has approximately 74,000 clones, about 70% appearing once. The V end was cut by 5 bases, the J end by 6 bases, with 14 bases between. The CDR3 is 13 residues long. Germline V lookup: CDR1 SGHNT, CDR2 YENEEA. The genes are TRBV11-3 and TRBJ2-7; the D call may be TRBD1 or TRBD2 (5 bases each). The receptor was derived from an adult in good health and CMV-seropositive. Source material: memory CD4+ T cells from blood. The CDR3 DNA follows: TGTGCCAGCAGCCCCTGGGACCGGAGCGAGCAGTACTTC. It encodes CASSPWDRSEQYF. Looking up the rest from reference TRBV11-3 and TRBJ2-7 gives the full variable domain: EAGVVQSPRYKIIEKKQPVAFWCNPISGHNTLYWYLQNLGQGPELLIRYENEEAVDDSQLPKDRFSAERLKGVDSTLKIQPAELGDSAVYLCASSPWDRSEQYFGPGTRLTVT.